This T cell receptor (beta chain) was captured by sequencing in a study of T cell responses to AZD1222 COVID-19 vaccine. Study-level background: Pooled samples include second doses given at about 4 or 12 weeks. The study, taken as a whole, reports: Regions 160-218 and 743-854 held dominance among vaccine-associated CD4 TCRs, which spanned spike.

Trimming removed 1 base at V and 1 base at J, with 11 bases between. Germline V gives CDR1 SGHTA, CDR2 FQGTGA. The CDR3 totals 16 residues. Concerning this clone: Antigen: not known.

The assay was immunoSEQ multiplex PCR, and TCRdb's table has in-frame clones only and misses some. Here the sample spans 70,000 to 90,000 clones, more than 90% being singletons. The genes are TRBV7-3 and TRBJ2-1; D is undetermined. Sample: peripheral blood, taken on day 0 of AZD1222 vaccination. This clonotype originated in an adult in good health. The CDR3 loop is CASSLRLSKSYNEQFF. Written as DNA, the CDR3 is TGTGCCAGCAGCTTAAGGTTAAGTAAGTCCTACAATGAGCAGTTCTTC.